This T cell receptor beta chain was profiled in a study of blood T cell repertoires in COVID-19. In the study overall: T cells, B-cell-depleted T cells, or PBMCs provided the cDNA or gDNA that served as material.

Per the original data handling: Estimation of nucleated cell counts was performed using reference gene primer amplification. The repertoire was sequenced with immunoSEQ multiplex PCR; TCRdb's copy has only in-frame clones and lacks some. That table furnishes V, J and clone size, whereas the DNA furnished D and trimming. The profile shows approximately 270,000 clones, 70% to 90% of them singletons. All enrollees were about 18 to 95 years old and from under 25 US areas. Two negative PCRs, clearance, or symptom resolution were required of recovered Cohort 3 donors. Trimming removed 0 bases from V and 3 bases from J; junction bases left unmatched: 8. Germline V gene sequence: CDR1 MNHEY, CDR2 SMNVEV (reference sequence). The CDR3 totals 19 residues.

The clonotype originates from a woman between 25 and 40 years old who had recovered from COVID-19. V usage is TRBV27 and J usage is TRBJ2-3; TRBD2 aligns across 14 bases. Sequencing was performed on PBMCs or T cells enriched from blood (not recorded which). In DNA form, the CDR3 reads TGTGCCAGCAGTTTATCCCCATACGGGACTAGCGGGAGAACAGATACGCAGTATTTT. Translated: CASSLSPYGTSGRTDTQYF.